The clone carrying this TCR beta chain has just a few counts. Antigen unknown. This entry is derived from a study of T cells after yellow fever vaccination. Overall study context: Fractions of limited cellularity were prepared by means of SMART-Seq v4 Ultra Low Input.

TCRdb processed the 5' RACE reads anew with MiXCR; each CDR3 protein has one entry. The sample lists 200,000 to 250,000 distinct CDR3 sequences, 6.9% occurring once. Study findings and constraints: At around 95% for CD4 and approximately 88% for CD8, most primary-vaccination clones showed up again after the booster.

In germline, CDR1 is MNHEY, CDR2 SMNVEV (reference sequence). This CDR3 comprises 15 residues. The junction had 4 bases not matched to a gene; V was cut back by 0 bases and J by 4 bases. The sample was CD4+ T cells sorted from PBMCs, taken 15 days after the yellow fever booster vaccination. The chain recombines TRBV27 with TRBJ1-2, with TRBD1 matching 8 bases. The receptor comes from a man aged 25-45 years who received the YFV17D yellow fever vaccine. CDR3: CASSLSRGRAYGYTF. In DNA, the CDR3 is TGTGCCAGCAGTTTATCCAGGGGGCGCGCCTATGGCTACACCTTC.